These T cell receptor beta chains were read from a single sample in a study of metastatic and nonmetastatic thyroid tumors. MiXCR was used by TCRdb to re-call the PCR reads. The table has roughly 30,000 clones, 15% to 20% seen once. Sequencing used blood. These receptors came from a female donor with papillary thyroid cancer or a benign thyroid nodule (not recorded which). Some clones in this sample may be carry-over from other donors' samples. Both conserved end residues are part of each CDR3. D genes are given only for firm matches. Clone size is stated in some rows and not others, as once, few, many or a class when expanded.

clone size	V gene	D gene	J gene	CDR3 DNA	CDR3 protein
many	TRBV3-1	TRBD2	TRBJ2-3	TGTGCCAGCAGCTCCCGGGAGGGGGGCACAGATACGCAGTATTTT	CASSSREGGTDTQYF
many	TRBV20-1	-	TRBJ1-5	TGCAGTGCTACTAGACCGGGGTTGAGCAATCAGCCCCAGCATTTT	CSATRPGLSNQPQHF
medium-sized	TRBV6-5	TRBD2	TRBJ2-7	TGTGCCAGCAGTTACACGGCGGGAGCTGTGAACGAGCAGTACTTC	CASSYTAGAVNEQYF
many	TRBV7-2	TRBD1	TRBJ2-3	TGTGCCAGCAGCTCAAACAGGGGTGGCGCAGATACGCAGTATTTT	CASSSNRGGADTQYF
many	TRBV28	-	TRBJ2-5	TGTGCCAGCATGGACGGGGGGCCCTACCAAGAGACCCAGTACTTC	CASMDGGPYQETQYF
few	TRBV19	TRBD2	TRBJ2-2	TGTGCCAGTCTGCCCACTAGCGGGAGTTCCGGGGAGCTGTTTTTT	CASLPTSGSSGELFF
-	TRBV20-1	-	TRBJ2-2	TGCAGTGCTAGCCGTACCTGGGGGTGGGAGCTGTTTTTT	CSASRTWGWELFF
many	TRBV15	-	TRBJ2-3	TGTGCCACCAGAGTAGGGACAACAGATACGCAGTATTTT	CATRVGTTDTQYF
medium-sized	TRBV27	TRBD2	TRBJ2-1	TGTGCCAGCAGTTTCCCGGGAGGCCCCAATGAGCAGTTCTTC	CASSFPGGPNEQFF
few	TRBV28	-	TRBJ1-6	TGTGCCAGCAGTTTATTTAGTGCTGGAAGCTCCTATAATTCACCCCTCCACTTT	CASSLFSAGSSYNSPLHF